This T cell receptor beta chain was found in a study of blood T cell repertoires in COVID-19. About the study: Samples came from the United States, Italy and Spain, spanning acute and convalescent COVID-19. Sample material is recorded as cDNA or gDNA derived from T cells, B-cell-depleted T cells, or PBMCs.

The V gene's germline CDR1 is ENHRY and CDR2 SYGVKD. The CDR3 sequence is 13 residues long. V lost 2 bases to trimming and J lost 5 bases, with 8 bases between them. Authors' data handling: Amplification with reference gene primers provided the estimates of nucleated cell counts. Some clones are missing from TCRdb's copy, which holds only in-frame ones; the method was immunoSEQ multiplex PCR. The V and J calls and clone size were taken over from that table, and D and trimming were inferred from the DNA. This sample carries approximately 270,000 clones, about nine tenths of them seen once, and the ten largest clones take roughly 2.1%.

The genes are TRBV10-3 and TRBJ2-3; D is uncertain. This TCR was recovered from a man aged 50 to 60 with acute or convalescent COVID-19. The sequenced material came from peripheral blood. The CDR3, as DNA: TGTGCCATCAGTGAGGGCCAGGTAGATACGCAGTATTTT. It codes for CAISEGQVDTQYF.